This TCR beta chain is from a study of response to subunit inactivated influenza vaccine listed by TCRdb under 2018. Notes on the research overall: Deep quantitative profiling of the T cell receptor repertoire was used in the study to follow responses to a trivalent subunit inactivated influenza vaccine. What the work shows at the level of the full study, not this receptor alone: It was suggested by the authors that each seasonal influenza vaccination may recruit only a limited number of new T cells.

Spanning cysteine to phenylalanine, the CDR3 consists of 15 amino acids. Left in the record is the CDR3 DNA by itself, 45 bases read in frame from the first base. V loses 0 bases at its end and J loses 3 bases; junction bases beyond the gene matches: 8. Based on the germline V gene (reference sequence), the CDR1 and CDR2 sequences are DFQATT and SNEGSKA. This clonotype was counted only a few times. Its antigen is still unknown. No base-level quality is on record; no much larger clone is a single base apart. Preparation of the library involved RT-PCR. The sample was run on an Illumina HiSeq 2500. TCRdb's own reprocessing of the public reads used fastp at Q25 and MiXCR and kept productive beta chains. One record per CDR3 amino acid sequence lists the most common genes and DNA. This sample lists about 190,000 distinct CDR3 sequences; approximately 15% were detected once. Of the sample, 20% to 30% is held by the ten largest clones.

The source material was CD8+ T cells sorted from PBMCs, sampled about 5 days after vaccination. This sequence was found in a man aged 50 or older who received an inactivated influenza vaccine. Donor details come from another sample of the same person, matched by shared clones. The rearranged chain carries TRBV20-1 and TRBJ2-7, with TRBD2 matching 7 junction bases. The CDR3 reads CSARDRGGSDYEQYF. The DNA sequence is given as TGCAGTGCTAGAGATCGGGGCGGGAGCGACTACGAGCAGTACTTC.